Shown below are 32 T cell receptor beta chains from a single sample sequenced in a study of blood T cell repertoires in COVID-19. Generated by immunoSEQ multiplex PCR, the TCRdb table keeps only in-frame clones and is missing some. The sample yields some 26,000 clones, roughly 89% seen once. The sequencing input was peripheral blood. Receptors were obtained from a human donor with active COVID-19. The donor label of this sample is uncertain.

The chain has TRBV14 and TRBJ2-7, with 7 bases lining up with TRBD1. Looked up from germline, CDR1 is SGHDN and CDR2 is FVKESK. This CDR3 is built from 17 residues. V lost 2 bases, J lost 1 base, and 11 bases stayed unmatched. Here the CDR3 reads CASSQSLGTAQSYEQYF. The CDR3, as DNA: TGTGCCAGCAGCCAATCCCTAGGGACAGCTCAATCCTACGAGCAGTACTTC.

The V call is TRBV12-2, the J call TRBJ2-7; no check of the table's D call, TRBD1, against the DNA was made. TRBV12-2 is shown as a pseudogene. CDR3 size: 17 residues. The CDR3 protein is CASRLVPRDSHYVEQYF. CDR3 nucleotide sequence: TGTGCAAGTCGCTTAGTGCCCCGGGACAGTCACTACGTGGAGCAGTACTTC.

The J gene is TRBJ2-7, the V gene TRBV9, with D unresolved. The CDR3 runs 14 residues. The germline V gene has CDR1 SGDLS and CDR2 YYNGEE. The V end lost 0 bases, the J end lost 5 bases, and 12 bases lay between the germline ends. CDR3 sequence: CASSVEISAHEQYF. CDR3 in DNA: TGTGCCAGCAGCGTAGAAATTAGTGCCCACGAGCAGTACTTC.

The chain combines TRBV19 with TRBJ1-1; the D is unclear. Per the germline V gene, CDR1 is LNHDA and CDR2 is SQIVND (reference sequence). V lost 8 bases and J lost 7, with 11 bases in between. CDR3 length equals 11 residues. This chain's CDR3 is CASGTRGEAFF. As DNA, the CDR3 is TGTGCCAGTGGCACGCGGGGTGAAGCTTTCTTT.

The CDR3 region is CARRSRGFTDTQYF. For the CDR3, the DNA is TGTGCCAGAAGATCCCGAGGGTTCACAGATACGCAGTATTTT. This chain links TRBV5-3 with TRBJ2-3, with D possibly being TRBD2 (5 bases). TRBV5-3 is labeled an ORF, and its function is uncertain. Trimming removed 5 bases from V and 2 bases from J, with 12 bases in between. The CDR3 contains 14 residues.

The chain is built from TRBV13 and TRBJ2-5, with 14 bases fitting TRBD2. Per germline, CDR1 PRHDT and CDR2 FYEKMQ (reference sequence). This CDR3 region has 17 residues. V was clipped by 8 bases and J by 3 bases; unmatched bases: 11. The CDR3 DNA sequence: TGTGCCAGCGCTCCGGGACTAGCGGGAGTCGAGGAAGAGACCCAGTACTTC. Its protein is CASAPGLAGVEEETQYF.

The rearrangement links TRBV28 to TRBJ2-1; 10 nucleotides align to TRBD2. V was pared by 5 bases and J by 2 bases, with 3 bases of the junction left unmatched. This CDR3 contains 15 residues. Germline-derived CDR1 and CDR2 are MDHEN and SYDVKM. CDR3 DNA sequence: TGTGCCAGCAGTGCCGGGACTAGCGCCTACAATGAGCAGTTCTTC. It encodes CASSAGTSAYNEQFF.

This chain links TRBV28 with TRBJ2-1; 13 bases fit TRBD2. The germline V gene encodes CDR1 MDHEN and CDR2 SYDVKM. This CDR3 region has 16 residues. Germline trimming cut 4 bases from V and 6 bases from J; bases unmatched to any gene: 6. The CDR3 loop reads CASSSLGLAGSNEQFF. The CDR3 DNA sequence: TGTGCCAGCAGTTCCTTGGGACTAGCGGGAAGCAATGAGCAGTTCTTC.

This clone was detected only a few times. The chain joins TRBV12-5 to TRBJ1-2; no reliable D call. V was shortened by 7 bases and J by 5 bases, with 11 bases between the two germline ends. The germline V gene has CDR1 LGHNT and CDR2 FRNRAP. The CDR3 has 12 amino acids. DNA for the CDR3: TGTGCTAGTGCCGTCACTGAGTATGGCTACACCTTC. Protein: CASAVTEYGYTF.

This clone was recorded a few times. The rearrangement links TRBV18 to TRBJ1-6; 9 bases are shared with TRBD1. Germline V CDR1 and CDR2: KGHSH, LQKENI. Trimming at V came to 4 bases and at J to 0 bases, leaving 7 bases not matched to a gene. This CDR3 is built from 18 residues. CDR3 amino acids: CASSRGTGRSSYNSPLHF. For the CDR3, the DNA is TGTGCCAGCTCACGAGGGACAGGGAGGAGCTCCTATAATTCACCCCTCCACTTT.

The chain employs TRBV3-1 (or the pseudogene TRBV3-2) and TRBJ1-2, with unresolved D. V shed 4 bases and J shed 7 bases, with 7 bases lying between them. Germline CDR1 is LGHDT and CDR2 is YNNKEL (reference sequence). The CDR3 contains 11 residues. The CDR3 is CASSRGRGYTF. CDR3 nucleotide sequence: TGTGCCAGCAGCCGCGGTCGTGGCTACACCTTC.

This rearrangement joins TRBV6-2 or TRBV6-3 to TRBJ2-3; D not resolved. The CDR3 length is 12 residues. Trimming removed 2 bases from V and 4 bases from J, with 4 bases in between. Germline CDR1 reads MNHEY; CDR2 reads SVGEGT. CDR3: CASSYSSDTQYF. CDR3 DNA: TGTGCCAGCAGTTACAGCTCAGATACGCAGTATTTT.

The chain is built from TRBV29-1 and TRBJ2-1; no clear D. Trimming removed 3 bases at V and 9 bases at J, with 15 bases between. This CDR3 is 13 amino acids long. CDR1 is SQVTM and CDR2 is ANQGSEA in the germline V gene. DNA of the CDR3: TGCAGCGTTGATTACGGTCTAGTGACTGAGCAGTTCTTC. Translation gives CSVDYGLVTEQFF.

The chain combines TRBV4-3 with TRBJ2-1; 10 bases map to TRBD2. V gave up 4 bases and J gave up 9 bases; unmatched junction bases: 9. The CDR3 totals 15 residues. Germline V gene data show CDR1 as LGHNA and CDR2 as YSLEER. In nucleotides, the CDR3 is TGCGCCAGCAGCCCAATAGGAGCGGGAGGGGGTGAGCAGTTCTTC. This translates into CASSPIGAGGGEQFF.

The chain is built from TRBV7-3 and TRBJ2-1; 9 nucleotides match TRBD2. The V gene end was trimmed by 3 bases and the J gene end by 8 bases; junction bases not matched to a gene: 8. The CDR3 runs 15 residues. From germline, CDR1 is SGHTA and CDR2 FQGTGA. DNA of the CDR3: TGTGCCAGCAGCTTGGCGGGAGGGCTAATACATGAGCAGTTCTTC. It is translated as CASSLAGGLIHEQFF.

CDR3 region: CASSAHRDLVYNEQFF. The CDR3 bases are TGTGCCAGTAGTGCACACCGGGACTTAGTTTACAATGAGCAGTTCTTC. This chain uses TRBV19 with TRBJ2-1; possible D gene TRBD2, 6 bases. V was cut by 5 bases and J by 4 bases, with 18 bases left in between. Germline V gene sequence: CDR1 LNHDA, CDR2 SQIVND (reference sequence). This CDR3 has 16 amino acids.

This sequence joins TRBV7-9 and TRBJ2-7; the D gene is possibly TRBD2 (5 bases). The CDR3 runs 12 residues. The germline gives CDR1 SEHNR, CDR2 FQNEAQ (reference sequence). Between the trimmed V and J ends, which lost 1 base and 6 bases, there was a span of 7 bases. The CDR3 nucleotides are TGTGCCAGCAGCTTAGACGAGGGCGAGCAGTACTTC. It yields the protein CASSLDEGEQYF.

The genes are TRBV7-9 and TRBJ1-4; D gene unclear. V was trimmed by 5 bases and J by 5 bases, leaving 12 bases between them. The CDR3 contains 14 residues. Per the germline V gene, CDR1 is SEHNR and CDR2 is FQNEAQ (reference sequence). CDR3 sequence (DNA): TGTGCCAGCAGCCCCTCCGGAGGAAATGAAAAACTGTTTTTT. It specifies CASSPSGGNEKLFF.

The chain couples TRBV2 to TRBJ1-2; a weak D match, TRBD1 (5 bases). Germline CDR1 and CDR2: SNHLY and FYNNEI. The CDR3 consists of 15 residues. V lost 1 base and J 1 base, leaving 10 bases between the germline ends. The CDR3 sequence is CASSEGAGHNYGYTF. The CDR3 DNA reads TGTGCCAGCAGTGAAGGTGCAGGACATAACTATGGCTACACCTTC.

The J gene is TRBJ1-6, the V gene TRBV4-1; no reliable D call. Germline V gives CDR1 MGHRA, CDR2 YSYEKL. This CDR3 spans 15 amino acids. V was clipped by 0 bases and J by 5 bases, with 8 bases between them. The CDR3 region is CASSQDLRDNSPLHF. The CDR3 DNA sequence: TGCGCCAGCAGCCAAGATTTGCGGGATAATTCACCCCTCCACTTT.

The CDR3 spells CASSDRQGNTEAFF. CDR3 sequence (DNA): TGTGCCAGCAGTGATAGGCAGGGGAACACTGAAGCTTTCTTT. The rearrangement uses TRBV2 and TRBJ1-1, with D possibly TRBD1 on 5 matching bases. CDR3 size: 14 residues. Germline V gives CDR1 SNHLY, CDR2 FYNNEI. Trimming shortened V by 3 bases and J by 1 base, and 9 bases separated the two germline ends.

The rearrangement joins TRBV29-1 to TRBJ2-5, with 10 bases that match TRBD2. Unmatched junction bases numbered 10, after V lost 4 bases and J lost 5 bases. CDR1 and CDR2 (germline): SQVTM, ANQGSEA. The CDR3 is made up of 15 amino acids. The CDR3 reads CSVGPASGSQETQYF. The CDR3 nucleotides read TGCAGCGTTGGGCCGGCTAGCGGGAGTCAGGAGACCCAGTACTTC.

The chain is built from TRBV7-2 and TRBJ1-3; D gene unclear. Trimming cost V 4 bases and J 14 bases, with 21 bases left between them. CDR1 SGHTA and CDR2 FQGNSA come from the germline V gene. The CDR3 is 14 residues long. The CDR3 coding sequence is TGTGCCAGCAGCTCCGGGTCATCCCCCCAGCTTTTATATTTT. Translated, it gives CASSSGSSPQLLYF.

The chain employs TRBV28 and TRBJ1-2; 8 nucleotides match TRBD1. This CDR3 spans 16 amino acids. Germline-derived CDR1 and CDR2 are MDHEN and SYDVKM. V shed 4 bases, J shed 2 bases, and the junction held 9 bases outside the gene matches. For the CDR3, the DNA is TGTGCCAGCAGTTATATCCGGACAGGGAGGAACTATGGCTACACCTTC. It codes for CASSYIRTGRNYGYTF.

The chain recombines TRBV5-1 with TRBJ2-7; 7 bases match TRBD2. CDR1 is SGHRS, CDR2 YFSETQ, per germline. The junction had 8 bases not matched to a gene; V was cut back by 3 bases and J by 2 bases. The CDR3 sequence is 15 residues long. CDR3 sequence: CASSWTSRGPYEQYF. CDR3 in DNA: TGCGCCAGCAGCTGGACTAGTCGCGGTCCCTACGAGCAGTACTTC.

The CDR3 loop reads CASSRGVPYGYTF. The CDR3 DNA reads as TGTGCCAGCAGTAGAGGTGTCCCGTATGGCTACACCTTC. This chain joins TRBV6-5 and TRBJ1-2, with D unresolved. The germline V and J ends were trimmed by 5 bases and 5 bases, with 12 bases remaining between them. The CDR3 covers 13 residues. Germline V gene lookup returns CDR1 MNHEY and CDR2 SVGAGI.

The DNA of the CDR3 is TGTGCCAGCAGCCAAGATCCAGAGACTAGCGGGAGGGCTAAGGAGACCCAGTACTTC. Amino acids: CASSQDPETSGRAKETQYF. The chain combines TRBV3-1 (or the pseudogene TRBV3-2) with TRBJ2-5, with TRBD2 matching 14 bases. Losses at the gene ends were 0 bases for V and 5 bases for J; bases not matched to a gene: 11. The CDR3 length is 19 residues. Per germline, CDR1 LGHDT and CDR2 YNNKEL (reference sequence).

The chain combines TRBV28 with TRBJ1-2; D is unclear. Germline CDR1 and CDR2: MDHEN and SYDVKM. The CDR3 totals 14 residues. Trimming shortened V by 2 bases and J by 3 bases, and 10 bases separated the two germline ends. CDR3 nucleotides: TGTGCCAGCAGTTTACTTGACGGGTACTATGGCTACACCTTC. Translating gives CASSLLDGYYGYTF.

The rearrangement uses TRBV13 and TRBJ2-3; a weak D match, TRBD2 (6 bases). V was trimmed by 6 bases and J by 4 bases, leaving 14 bases between them. The CDR3 covers 14 residues. Germline V gives CDR1 PRHDT, CDR2 FYEKMQ (reference sequence). The DNA of the CDR3 is TGTGCCAGCAGAGCTGGAGGGATCCCAGATACGCAGTATTTT. Translation: CASRAGGIPDTQYF. The full variable domain, with the rest looked up from reference TRBV13 and TRBJ2-3, is AAGVIQSPRHLIKEKRETATLKCYPIPRHDTVYWYQQGPGQDPQFLISFYEKMQSDKGSIPDRFSAQQFSDYHSELNMSSLELGDSALYFCASRAGGIPDTQYFGPGTRLTVL.

This clone was picked up a small number of times. V and J are TRBV28 and TRBJ2-2, with TRBD1 as a possible D gene (6 bases). The CDR3 is 16 residues long. Trimming left V 6 bases short and J 4 bases short, with 18 bases between. Germline-derived CDR1 and CDR2 are MDHEN and SYDVKM. This chain's CDR3 is CASSLPKWTATGELFF. As DNA, the CDR3 is TGTGCCAGCAGCCTACCGAAATGGACAGCCACCGGGGAGCTGTTTTTT. The full variable domain, in which reference TRBV28 and TRBJ2-2 provide the parts outside the CDR3, is DVKVTQSSRYLVKRTGEKVFLECVQDMDHENMFWYRQDPGLGLRLIYFSYDVKMKEKGDIPEGYSVSREKKERFSLILESASTNQTSMYLCASSLPKWTATGELFFGEGSRLTVL.

CDR3: CASSSSGHSTDTQYF. The CDR3 coding sequence is TGTGCCAGCAGCAGCTCAGGGCATAGCACAGATACGCAGTATTTT. The chain employs TRBV9 and TRBJ2-3, with D tentatively TRBD1 (5 bases). Trimming removed 4 bases at V and 0 bases at J, with 12 bases between. The germline CDR1 and CDR2 sequences are SGDLS and YYNGEE. The CDR3 is made up of 15 amino acids.

The genes are TRBV15 and TRBJ2-3, with TRBD1 matching over 7 bases. The CDR3 is 15 residues long. The V gene's germline CDR1 is LNHNV and CDR2 YYDKDF (reference sequence). V shed 1 base, J shed 1 base, and the junction held 2 bases outside the gene matches. The CDR3 DNA sequence: TGTGCCACCAGCAGAGGGGGGACAGGCACAGATACGCAGTATTTT. Its translation: CATSRGGTGTDTQYF.